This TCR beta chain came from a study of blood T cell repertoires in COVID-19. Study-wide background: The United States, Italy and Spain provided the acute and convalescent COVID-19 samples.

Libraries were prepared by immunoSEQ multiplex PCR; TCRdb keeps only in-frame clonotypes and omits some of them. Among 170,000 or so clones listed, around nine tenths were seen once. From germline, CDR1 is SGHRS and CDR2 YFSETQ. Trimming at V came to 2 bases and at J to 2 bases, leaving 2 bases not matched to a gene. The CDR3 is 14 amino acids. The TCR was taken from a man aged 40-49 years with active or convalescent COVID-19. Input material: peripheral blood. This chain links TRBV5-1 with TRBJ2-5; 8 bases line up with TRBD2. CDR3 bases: TGCGCCAGCAGCTTTAGCGGGGAGCAAGAGACCCAGTACTTC. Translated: CASSFSGEQETQYF.